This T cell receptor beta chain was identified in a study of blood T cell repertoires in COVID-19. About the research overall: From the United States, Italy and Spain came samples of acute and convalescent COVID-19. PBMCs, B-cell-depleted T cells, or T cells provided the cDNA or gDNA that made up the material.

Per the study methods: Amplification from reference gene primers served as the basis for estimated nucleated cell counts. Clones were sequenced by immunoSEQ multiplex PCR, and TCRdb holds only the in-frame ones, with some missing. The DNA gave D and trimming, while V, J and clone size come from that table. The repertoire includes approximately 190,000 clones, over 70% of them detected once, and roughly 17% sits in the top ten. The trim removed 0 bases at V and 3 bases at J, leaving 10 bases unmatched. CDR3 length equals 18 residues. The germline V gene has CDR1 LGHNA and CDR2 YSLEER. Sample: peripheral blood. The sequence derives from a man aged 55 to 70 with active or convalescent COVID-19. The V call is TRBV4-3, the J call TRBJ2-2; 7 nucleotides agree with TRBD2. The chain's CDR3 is CASSQDLRGSSYTGELFF. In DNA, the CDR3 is TGCGCCAGCAGCCAAGATTTACGCGGGAGTTCCTACACCGGGGAGCTGTTTTTT.